Listed here are 27 T cell receptor beta chains from one sample, sequenced in a study of T-cell reconstitution after alpha-beta-depleted transplantation in children (dated by TCRdb to 2016 to 2018). Library preparation was by PCR. For sequencing, an Illumina HiSeq 2500 was employed. TCR library preparation used molecular barcoding, with unique molecular identifiers applied to normalize quantification of the TCRbeta repertoire. TCRdb passed the public sequencing reads through fastp at Q25 and MiXCR, retaining productive beta sequences. Rows matching on CDR3 protein sequence are summarized as one entry with the most common DNA and genes. The sample has about 260,000 distinct CDR3 sequences on record, roughly 8.2% of them singletons. The ten most abundant clones make up 6.3% of the sample. Taken with the paper, the label for treatment or condition translates to: allogeneic hematopoietic cell transplantation with graft depleted of TCRalphabeta T cells and CD19 B cells.

The sample in question was PBMCs, mostly from graft donor cells, obtained 180 days after TCRalphabeta/CD19-depleted stem cell transplant. These receptors originate from a male patient younger than 18 who had a stem cell transplant for acute lymphoblastic leukemia, so the T cells may come from the graft donor.

This clonotype was seen at least ten times. The chain links TRBV5-1 to TRBJ1-4; D is perhaps TRBD1 (5 bases). The CDR3 is made up of 17 amino acids. V was shortened by 3 bases and J by 3 bases, with 18 bases between the two germline ends. Germline loops: CDR1 SGHRS, CDR2 YFSETQ. The CDR3: CASSSGLSAAANEKLFF. CDR3 nucleotides: TGCGCCAGCAGCTCGGGACTGAGCGCAGCGGCTAATGAAAAACTGTTTTTT. The full variable domain, with the rest looked up from reference TRBV5-1 and TRBJ1-4, is KAGVTQTPRYLIKTRGQQVTLSCSPISGHRSVSWYQQTPGQGLQFLFEYFSETQRNKGNFPGRFSGRQFSNSRSEMNVSTLELGDSALYLCASSSGLSAAANEKLFFGSGTQLSVL.

This clonotype was detected many times. The chain couples TRBV4-2 to TRBJ1-5, with D possibly matching TRBD1 (6 bases). Per germline, CDR1 LGHNA and CDR2 YNFKEQ. CDR3 length: 18 residues. Trimming cost V 0 bases and J 0 bases, with 15 bases left between them. Written as DNA, the CDR3 is TGTGCCAGCAGCCAAGAGGCAGGGGCATTACATAGCAATCAGCCCCAGCATTTT. Translated: CASSQEAGALHSNQPQHF.

Only a few counts were recorded for this clonotype. V usage is TRBV19 and J usage is TRBJ2-3; D is possibly TRBD2 (5 bases). Between the trimmed V and J ends, which lost 9 bases and 2 bases, there was a span of 18 bases. CDR1 and CDR2 (germline): LNHDA, SQIVND (reference sequence). CDR3 size: 15 residues. The CDR3 DNA follows: TGTGCCAGCCGTGGAGGTCCAGGTTCCACAGATACGCAGTATTTT. It is translated as CASRGGPGSTDTQYF. Full variable domain (missing parts from reference TRBV19 and TRBJ2-3): DGGITQSPKYLFRKEGQNVTLSCEQNLNHDAMYWYRQDPGQGLRLIYYSQIVNDFQKGDIAEGYSVSREKKESFPLTVTSAQKNPTAFYLCASRGGPGSTDTQYFGPGTRLTVL.

The gene calls are TRBV12-3 or TRBV12-4 and TRBJ2-1; TRBD2 matches 9 bases. The CDR3 loop spans 18 amino acids. V gave up 3 bases and J gave up 4 bases; unmatched junction bases: 13. CDR3 sequence reads: CASSFEDSGTSPYNEQFF. For the CDR3, the DNA is TGTGCCAGCAGTTTTGAGGACTCCGGGACTAGCCCTTACAATGAGCAGTTCTTC.

In this sample, this clonotype turned up many times. The genes are TRBV9 and TRBJ2-3, with D possibly TRBD1 on 7 matching bases. Germline CDR1 is SGDLS and CDR2 is YYNGEE. The CDR3 is made up of 21 amino acids. V dropped 7 bases and J dropped 2 bases, with 35 bases sitting between them. The CDR3 is CASEYPPPTSSGQDYTDTQYF. The DNA of the CDR3 is TGTGCCAGCGAATACCCACCGCCTACCTCCTCCGGACAGGACTACACAGATACGCAGTATTTT.

This clonotype has a count of ten or more. This chain links TRBV6-1 with TRBJ1-1; D possibly corresponds to TRBD1 (6 bases). Deletions cut 5 bases from V and 0 bases from J, with 13 bases between. The CDR3 is made up of 15 amino acids. Per germline, CDR1 MNHNS and CDR2 SASEGT. CDR3 sequence reads: CASSPSRDMNTEAFF. Here the CDR3 DNA reads TGTGCCAGCAGTCCCTCTAGGGACATGAACACTGAAGCTTTCTTT.

This clonotype appeared many times. The rearrangement joins TRBV12-3 or TRBV12-4 to TRBJ1-1; D ambiguous. The length of the CDR3 is 13 residues. V lost 6 bases, J lost 5 bases, and 13 bases lay in between. Written as DNA, the CDR3 is TGTGCCAGCAGCCGTATTGCGGAGACTGAAGCTTTCTTT. Amino acids: CASSRIAETEAFF.

This clonotype was detected ten times or more. The chain carries TRBV6-5 and TRBJ1-2; D ambiguous. Germline V lookup: CDR1 MNHEY, CDR2 SVGAGI. The CDR3 is 13 residues long. V was trimmed by 0 bases and J by 5 bases, leaving 7 bases between them. CDR3 residues: CASSYSNLYGYTF. CDR3 in DNA: TGTGCCAGCAGTTACTCGAATCTATATGGCTACACCTTC.

There are many counts of this clonotype. The chain couples TRBV12-3 or TRBV12-4 to TRBJ1-3; possible D gene TRBD1, 6 bases. This CDR3 comprises 16 residues. Trimming took off 7 bases at V and 7 bases at J, with 23 bases between the two ends. The DNA of the CDR3 is TGTGCCAGCATCCCTACCGGGAGTTGGAGGGGGAACACCATATATTTT. This encodes CASIPTGSWRGNTIYF.

Details on this clonotype: Since a much larger clone is just one base distant, this may be a read error. The chain recombines TRBV29-1 with TRBJ1-4; a weak D match, TRBD1 (5 bases). Germline-derived CDR1 and CDR2 are SQVTM and ANQGSEA. The CDR3 has 14 residues. CDR3 sequence reads: CSVVGGATNEKLLF. The CDR3 DNA reads as TGCAGCGTTGTAGGCGGGGCAACTAATGAAAAACTGCTTTTT. The whole variable domain, remainder taken from reference TRBV29-1 and TRBJ1-4, is SAVISQKPSRDICQRGTSLTIQCQVDSQVTMMFWYRQQPGQSLTLIATANQGSEATYESGFVIDKFPISRPNLTFSTLTVSNMSPEDSSIYLCSVVGGATNEKLLFGSGTQLSVL.

This clonotype was observed at least ten times. The gene calls are TRBV20-1 and TRBJ1-2; no firm D call. Trimming took 0 bases from V and 0 from J, leaving 11 bases between them. The CDR3 consists of 15 residues. Germline CDR1 and CDR2: DFQATT and SNEGSKA (reference sequence). The CDR3 region has the DNA TGCAGTGCTAGAGATTTATCAGGCGCTAACTATGGCTACACCTTC. Residues: CSARDLSGANYGYTF.

This clonotype was detected ten times or more. The CDR3 loop is CASSLTASTEAFF. In DNA, the CDR3 is TGTGCCAGCAGCTTAACCGCGAGTACTGAAGCTTTCTTT. This rearrangement joins TRBV7-3 to TRBJ1-1, with D hard to call. Trimming cost V 0 bases and J 5 bases, with 7 bases left between them. Germline assignment: CDR1 SGHTA and CDR2 FQGTGA. This CDR3 region has 13 residues.

This clonotype appeared many times. V gene TRBV20-1 combines with J gene TRBJ2-7; 10 bases fit TRBD2. Losses at the gene ends were 6 bases for V and 0 bases for J; bases not matched to a gene: 14. The CDR3 length is 17 residues. Per germline, CDR1 DFQATT and CDR2 SNEGSKA (reference sequence). CDR3 protein: CSAVELIGTSASYEQYF. The CDR3 DNA reads as TGCAGTGCCGTCGAGTTAATTGGGACTAGCGCCTCCTACGAGCAGTACTTC.

Many counts were recorded for this clonotype. This chain links TRBV5-1 with TRBJ1-6, with 8 bases identical to TRBD1. Germline lookup yields CDR1 SGHRS and CDR2 YFSETQ. The CDR3 extends over 15 amino acids. J was trimmed by 5 bases and V by 2 bases; bases with no gene match: 3. The CDR3 sequence: CASSFGTGNNSPLHF. The CDR3 bases are TGCGCCAGCAGCTTCGGGACAGGAAATAATTCACCCCTCCACTTT. Combining the CDR3 with reference TRBV5-1 and TRBJ1-6 gives the whole variable domain KAGVTQTPRYLIKTRGQQVTLSCSPISGHRSVSWYQQTPGQGLQFLFEYFSETQRNKGNFPGRFSGRQFSNSRSEMNVSTLELGDSALYLCASSFGTGNNSPLHFGNGTRLTVT.

This clonotype was found many times. The J gene is TRBJ2-5, the V gene TRBV7-9; the match to TRBD2 covers 8 bases. The CDR3 totals 15 residues. The trim removed 4 bases at V and 2 bases at J, leaving 6 bases unmatched. Germline V lookup: CDR1 SEHNR, CDR2 FQNEAQ (reference sequence). This chain's CDR3 is CASSSRGGPQETQYF. The DNA of the CDR3 is TGTGCCAGCAGCTCCCGGGGGGGGCCTCAAGAGACCCAGTACTTC.

The chain joins TRBV28 to TRBJ2-1; 10 bases line up with TRBD1. Germline lookup yields CDR1 MDHEN and CDR2 SYDVKM. The V gene end was trimmed by 4 bases and the J gene end by 7 bases; junction bases not matched to a gene: 16. CDR3 size: 18 residues. CDR3 loop: CASSSLINPGQGWNEQFF. Written as DNA, the CDR3 is TGTGCCAGCAGTTCACTGATAAATCCGGGACAGGGGTGGAATGAGCAGTTCTTC.

This clonotype was seen many times. The V and J genes are TRBV9 and TRBJ2-1; TRBD1 might be the D (6 bases). CDR3 length: 16 amino acids. The V end lost 4 bases, the J end lost 4 bases, and 18 bases lay between the germline ends. Germline V lookup: CDR1 SGDLS, CDR2 YYNGEE. CDR3 in amino acids: CASSLSARGPYNEQFF. CDR3 bases: TGTGCCAGCAGCCTCTCGGCCAGGGGACCTTACAATGAGCAGTTCTTC.

This clonotype was counted at least ten times. The V gene is TRBV7-9, the J gene TRBJ1-2; D not certain. The V gene lost 1 base and the J gene lost 3 bases, with 12 bases spanning the gap. Germline CDR1 reads SEHNR; CDR2 reads FQNEAQ (reference sequence). The CDR3 contains 15 residues. The CDR3 spells CASSLVGLPYYGYTF. As DNA, the CDR3 is TGTGCCAGCAGCTTAGTTGGGCTTCCCTACTATGGCTACACCTTC. The whole variable domain, filled in from reference TRBV7-9 and TRBJ1-2, reads DTGVSQNPRHKITKRGQNVTFRCDPISEHNRLYWYRQTLGQGPEFLTYFQNEAQLEKSRLLSDRFSAERPKGSFSTLEIQRTEQGDSAMYLCASSLVGLPYYGYTFGSGTRLTVV.

The table lists this clonotype with a few counts. The chain links TRBV5-4 to TRBJ1-6; 8 bases are shared with TRBD1. The CDR3 runs 17 residues. V lost 0 bases, J lost 3 bases, and 5 bases stayed unmatched. Looked up from germline, CDR1 is SGHNT and CDR2 is YYREEE (reference sequence). The CDR3 is CASSLEVTGGYNSPLHF. Here the CDR3 DNA reads TGTGCCAGCAGCTTGGAGGTTACAGGGGGCTATAATTCACCCCTCCACTTT.

This clonotype was counted many times. CDR3 sequence: CASSPRGLAGSYEQYF. CDR3 nucleotides: TGTGCCAGCAGCCCTCGGGGACTAGCGGGCTCCTACGAGCAGTACTTC. This sequence joins TRBV4-2 and TRBJ2-7; 12 bases are shared with TRBD2. The CDR3 is 16 amino acids. Per germline, CDR1 LGHNA and CDR2 YNFKEQ. J lost 0 bases, V lost 4 bases, and 4 bases had no gene match.

As concerns this clonotype: This sequence may be a read error, since a much larger clone differs from it by one base. The CDR3 sequence: CASSLIRGRGNTLYF. The CDR3 nucleotides are TGTGCCAGCAGCTTAATAAGGGGGCGAGGAAACACCTTATATTTT. The chain carries TRBV11-2 and TRBJ1-3; the match to TRBD1 covers 7 bases. The germline V gene encodes CDR1 SGHAT and CDR2 FQNNGV. CDR3 length equals 15 residues.

This clonotype was seen ten or more times. CDR3 amino acids: CASSSRLAGGPDEQFF. In DNA, the CDR3 is TGTGCCAGCAGCTCGAGACTAGCGGGAGGGCCAGATGAGCAGTTCTTC. The chain couples TRBV11-2 to TRBJ2-1, with 14 positions matching TRBD2. CDR1 is SGHAT and CDR2 is FQNNGV in the germline V gene. The length of the CDR3 is 16 residues. V was pared by 4 bases and J by 8 bases, with 7 bases of the junction left unmatched.

At least ten counts were recorded for this clonotype. The genes are TRBV5-1 and TRBJ2-7; maybe TRBD2 (7 bases). Germline V CDR1 and CDR2: SGHRS, YFSETQ. This CDR3 comprises 16 residues. Trimming took 3 bases from V and 5 from J, leaving 21 bases between them. The CDR3 nucleotides read TGCGCCAGCAGCTCGTCAAAGGGGGGGGTCGGCGACGAGCAGTACTTC. Its protein product is CASSSSKGGVGDEQYF.

This clonotype was counted ten times or more. The V gene is TRBV3-1, the J gene TRBJ1-5; the D gene is possibly TRBD1 (5 bases). Germline V gene lookup returns CDR1 LGHDT and CDR2 YNNKEL (reference sequence). The CDR3 spans 14 residues. Trimming removed 3 bases at V and 5 bases at J, with 11 bases between. CDR3 amino acids: CASSHGLGDQPQHF. The CDR3 DNA is TGTGCCAGCAGCCACGGCTTAGGGGATCAGCCCCAGCATTTT.

This clonotype appeared many times. The rearrangement joins TRBV5-5 to TRBJ2-7, with D perhaps TRBD1 (7 bases). V lost 3 bases to trimming and J lost 7 bases, with 26 bases between them. The CDR3 is 17 residues long. Germline V gene data show CDR1 as SGHKS and CDR2 as YYEKEE (reference sequence). CDR3 sequence reads: CASSSGDRRTVRGEQYF. Here the CDR3 DNA reads TGTGCCAGCAGCTCGGGGGACAGAAGGACTGTACGGGGGGAGCAGTACTTC.

This clonotype was seen repeatedly, ten times or more. The J gene is TRBJ2-7, the V gene TRBV15; no reliable D call. The CDR3 is 14 amino acids. The V gene lost 5 bases and the J gene lost 1 base, with 12 bases spanning the gap. Germline V gives CDR1 LNHNV, CDR2 YYDKDF (reference sequence). CDR3 sequence: CATSRTPGSYEQYF. CDR3 in DNA: TGTGCCACCAGCCGAACTCCCGGGTCCTACGAGCAGTACTTC.

This clonotype was seen repeatedly, ten times or more. The chain is built from TRBV12-3 or TRBV12-4 and TRBJ1-3; maybe TRBD1 (6 bases). V dropped 1 base and J dropped 6 bases, with 10 bases sitting between them. The length of the CDR3 is 14 residues. The CDR3 DNA sequence: TGTGCCAGCAGTTTAGACAGGGTGAAAAACACCATATATTTT. This gives the protein CASSLDRVKNTIYF.